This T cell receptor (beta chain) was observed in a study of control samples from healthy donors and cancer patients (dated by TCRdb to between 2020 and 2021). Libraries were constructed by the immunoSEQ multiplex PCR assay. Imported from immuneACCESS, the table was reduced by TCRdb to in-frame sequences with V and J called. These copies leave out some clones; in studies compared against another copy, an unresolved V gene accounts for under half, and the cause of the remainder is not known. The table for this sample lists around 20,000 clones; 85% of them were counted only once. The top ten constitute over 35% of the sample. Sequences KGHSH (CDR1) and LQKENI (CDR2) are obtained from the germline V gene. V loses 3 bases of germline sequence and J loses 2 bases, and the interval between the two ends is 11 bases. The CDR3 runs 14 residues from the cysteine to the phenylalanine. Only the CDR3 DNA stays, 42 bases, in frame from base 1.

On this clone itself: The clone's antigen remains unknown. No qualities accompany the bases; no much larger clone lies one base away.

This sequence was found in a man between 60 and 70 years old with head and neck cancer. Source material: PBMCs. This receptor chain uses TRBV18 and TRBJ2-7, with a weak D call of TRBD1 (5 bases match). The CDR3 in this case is CASSPPTAAYEQYF. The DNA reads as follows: TGTGCCAGCTCACCTCCGACAGCCGCCTACGAGCAGTACTTC.